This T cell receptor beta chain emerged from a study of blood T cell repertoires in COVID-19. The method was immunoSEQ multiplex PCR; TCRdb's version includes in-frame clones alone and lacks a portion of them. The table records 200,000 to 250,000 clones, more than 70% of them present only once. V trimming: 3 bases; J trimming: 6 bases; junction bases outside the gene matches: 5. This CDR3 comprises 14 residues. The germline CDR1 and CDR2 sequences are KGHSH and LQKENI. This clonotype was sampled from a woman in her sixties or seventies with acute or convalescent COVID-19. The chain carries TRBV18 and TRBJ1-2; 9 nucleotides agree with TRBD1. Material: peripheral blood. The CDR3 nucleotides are TGTGCCAGCTCACCCGTTGACAGGGGGGATGGCTACACCTTC. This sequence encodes CASSPVDRGDGYTF.